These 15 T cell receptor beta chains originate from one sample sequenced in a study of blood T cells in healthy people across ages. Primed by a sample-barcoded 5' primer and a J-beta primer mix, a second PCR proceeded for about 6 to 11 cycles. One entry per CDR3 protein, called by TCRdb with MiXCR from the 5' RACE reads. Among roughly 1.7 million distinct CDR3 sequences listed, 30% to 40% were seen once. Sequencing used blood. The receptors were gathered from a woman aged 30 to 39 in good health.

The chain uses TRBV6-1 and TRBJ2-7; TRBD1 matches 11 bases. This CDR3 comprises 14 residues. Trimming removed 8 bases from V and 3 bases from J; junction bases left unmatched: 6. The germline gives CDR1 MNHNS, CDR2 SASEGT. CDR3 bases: TGTGCCAGCTATACCGGGACAGGGGGCTACGAGCAGTACTTC. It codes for CASYTGTGGYEQYF.

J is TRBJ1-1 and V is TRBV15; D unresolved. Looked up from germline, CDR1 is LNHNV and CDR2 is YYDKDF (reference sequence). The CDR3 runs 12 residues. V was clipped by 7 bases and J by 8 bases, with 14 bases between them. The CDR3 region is CATTSPGLEAFF. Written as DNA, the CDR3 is TGTGCCACCACCAGCCCAGGTCTGGAAGCTTTCTTT. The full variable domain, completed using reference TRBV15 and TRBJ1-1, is DAMVIQNPRYQVTQFGKPVTLSCSQTLNHNVMYWYQQKSSQAPKLLFHYYDKDFNNEADTPDNFQSRRPNTSFCFLDIRSPGLGDTAMYLCATTSPGLEAFFGQGTRLTVV.

In DNA, the CDR3 is TGCGCCAGCAGCCAATCGCTGGCGGGGGGGGTTTCGGAGGCCCAGTACTTC. Its protein is CASSQSLAGGVSEAQYF. J is TRBJ2-5 and V is TRBV4-1; 9 nucleotides agree with TRBD2. With 2 bases clipped from V and 9 bases from J, the junction kept 16 bases outside the gene matches. This CDR3 is built from 17 residues. Germline CDR1 is MGHRA and CDR2 is YSYEKL.

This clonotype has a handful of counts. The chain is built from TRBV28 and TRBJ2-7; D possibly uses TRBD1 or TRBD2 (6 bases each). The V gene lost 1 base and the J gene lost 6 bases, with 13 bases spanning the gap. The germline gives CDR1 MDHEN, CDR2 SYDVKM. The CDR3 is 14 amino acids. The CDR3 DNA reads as TGTGCCAGCAGTTTATTAGCGGAGGGGGGCGAGCAGTACTTC. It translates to CASSLLAEGGEQYF.

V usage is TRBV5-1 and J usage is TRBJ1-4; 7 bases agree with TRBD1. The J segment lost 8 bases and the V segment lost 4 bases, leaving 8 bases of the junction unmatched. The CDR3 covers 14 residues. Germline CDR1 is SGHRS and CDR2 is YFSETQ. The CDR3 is CASSRDRESEKLFF. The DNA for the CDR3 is TGCGCCAGCAGCCGAGACAGGGAATCCGAAAAACTGTTTTTT.

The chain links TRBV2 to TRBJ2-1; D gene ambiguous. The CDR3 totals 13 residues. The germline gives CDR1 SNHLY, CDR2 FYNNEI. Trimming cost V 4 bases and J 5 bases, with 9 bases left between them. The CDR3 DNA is TGTGCCAGCAGTGCCGGGCCCCACAATGAGCAGTTCTTC. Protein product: CASSAGPHNEQFF.

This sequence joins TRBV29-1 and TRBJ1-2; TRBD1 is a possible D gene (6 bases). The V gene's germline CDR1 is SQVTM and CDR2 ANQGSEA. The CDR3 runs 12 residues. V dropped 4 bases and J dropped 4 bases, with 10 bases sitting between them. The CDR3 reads CSVGGGSYGYTF. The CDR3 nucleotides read TGCAGCGTTGGGGGGGGCAGCTATGGCTACACCTTC.

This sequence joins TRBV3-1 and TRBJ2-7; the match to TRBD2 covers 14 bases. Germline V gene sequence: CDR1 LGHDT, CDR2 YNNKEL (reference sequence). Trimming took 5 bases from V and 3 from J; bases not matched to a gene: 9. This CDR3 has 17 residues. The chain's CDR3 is CASSVLPGLAGVYEQYF. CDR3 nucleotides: TGTGCCAGCAGCGTCCTCCCGGGACTAGCGGGAGTCTACGAGCAGTACTTC.

In DNA, the CDR3 is TGTGCCAGCAGCCGAGCTAGCGGGGGGACCTACGAGCAGTACTTC. This gives the protein CASSRASGGTYEQYF. The chain recombines TRBV7-2 with TRBJ2-7; 11 bases align to TRBD2. Germline values: CDR1 SGHTA, CDR2 FQGNSA. Germline trimming cut 5 bases from V and 2 bases from J; bases unmatched to any gene: 5. This CDR3 spans 15 amino acids.

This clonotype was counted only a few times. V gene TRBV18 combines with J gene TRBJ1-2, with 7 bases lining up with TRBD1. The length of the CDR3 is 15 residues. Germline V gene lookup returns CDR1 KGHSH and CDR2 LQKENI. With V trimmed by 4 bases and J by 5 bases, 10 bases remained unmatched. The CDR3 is CASSQDRAPIYGYTF. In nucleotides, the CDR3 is TGTGCCAGCTCACAAGACAGGGCACCTATATATGGCTACACCTTC.

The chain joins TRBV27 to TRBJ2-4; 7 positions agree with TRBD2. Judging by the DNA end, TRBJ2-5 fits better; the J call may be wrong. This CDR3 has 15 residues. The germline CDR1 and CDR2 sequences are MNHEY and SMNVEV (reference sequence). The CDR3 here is CASSPQSGGWETQYF. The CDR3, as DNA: TGTGCCAGCAGCCCCCAATCCGGGGGGTGGGAGACCCAGTACTTC.

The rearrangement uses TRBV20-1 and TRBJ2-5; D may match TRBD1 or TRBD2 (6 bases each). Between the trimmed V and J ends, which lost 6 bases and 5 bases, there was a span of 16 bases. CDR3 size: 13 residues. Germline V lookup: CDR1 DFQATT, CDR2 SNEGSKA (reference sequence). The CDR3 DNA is TGCAGTGCCCTCAAAGGGGGGTCGGAGACCCAGTACTTC. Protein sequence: CSALKGGSETQYF.

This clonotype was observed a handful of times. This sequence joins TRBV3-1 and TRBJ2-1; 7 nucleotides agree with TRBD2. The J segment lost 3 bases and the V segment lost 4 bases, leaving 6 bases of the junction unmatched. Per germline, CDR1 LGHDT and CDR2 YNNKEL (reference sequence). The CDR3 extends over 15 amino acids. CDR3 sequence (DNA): TGTGCCAGCAGCCCTTCCGGGACTATCTACAATGAGCAGTTCTTC. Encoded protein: CASSPSGTIYNEQFF.

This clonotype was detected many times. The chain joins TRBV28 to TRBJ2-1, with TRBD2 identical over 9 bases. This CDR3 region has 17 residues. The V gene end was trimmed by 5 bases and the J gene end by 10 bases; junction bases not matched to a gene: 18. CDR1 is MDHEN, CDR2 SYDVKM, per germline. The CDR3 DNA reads TGTGCCAGCAGTCCCCTAGGCGGTAGCGGGAGTACCAGGGAGCAGTTCTTC. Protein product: CASSPLGGSGSTREQFF.

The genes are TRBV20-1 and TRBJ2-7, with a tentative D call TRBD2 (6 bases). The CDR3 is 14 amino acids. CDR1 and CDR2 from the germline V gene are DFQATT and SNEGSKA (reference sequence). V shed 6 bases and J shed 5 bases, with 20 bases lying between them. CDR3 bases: TGCAGTGCACCCCGGGGGTCGCGTGGCCACGAGCAGTACTTC. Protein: CSAPRGSRGHEQYF.